The 32 T cell receptor beta chains reported below all come from one sample, sequenced in a study of blood T cell dynamics during melanoma immunotherapy. This table comes from immunoSEQ multiplex PCR, and its TCRdb copy is limited to in-frame clones, with some not included. The sample has 25,000 to 35,000 clones, approximately 88% seen once. Described time point: week 3, after first cycle of checkpoint inhibitor. This specimen consisted of blood, obtained from a patient treated with checkpoint blockade. Receptor source: a human donor with melanoma.

The chain is built from TRBV6-6 and TRBJ2-2; perhaps TRBD1 as D (6 bases). The CDR3 has 13 residues. Germline V lookup: CDR1 MNHNY, CDR2 SVGAGI (reference sequence). V lost 7 bases and J lost 5, with 11 bases in between. The chain's CDR3 is CASNSQGTGELFF. CDR3 in DNA: TGTGCCAGCAACTCACAGGGAACCGGGGAGCTGTTTTTT.

The rearrangement links TRBV5-4 to TRBJ1-1; D is uncertain. V was clipped by 0 bases and J by 6 bases, with 12 bases between them. CDR1 is SGHNT, CDR2 YYREEE, per germline (reference sequence). This CDR3 region has 14 residues. The CDR3 sequence is CASSLDGPKAEAFF. DNA of the CDR3: TGTGCCAGCAGCTTGGACGGACCCAAGGCTGAAGCTTTCTTT.

The chain carries TRBV6-5 and TRBJ1-5; D is unresolved. The CDR3 contains 12 residues. V lost 6 bases and J 7 bases, leaving 10 bases between the germline ends. Germline CDR1 MNHEY, CDR2 SVGAGI. Here the CDR3 reads CASSTAGQPQHF. The DNA for the CDR3 is TGTGCCAGCAGCACCGCGGGACAGCCCCAGCATTTT.

This chain connects TRBV20-1 to TRBJ1-2; D gene uncertain. Trimming took 4 bases from V and 1 from J, leaving 4 bases between them. This CDR3 is 11 amino acids long. CDR1 DFQATT and CDR2 SNEGSKA come from the germline V gene (reference sequence). The DNA for the CDR3 is TGCAGTGCTAAGAATAACTATGGCTACACCTTC. Translation: CSAKNNYGYTF.

V and J are TRBV5-1 and TRBJ1-6; 9 bases are a match to TRBD1. The length of the CDR3 is 18 residues. Germline assignment: CDR1 SGHRS and CDR2 YFSETQ. Trimming took 0 bases from V and 0 from J; bases not matched to a gene: 4. The CDR3 loop is CASSLADRGSSYNSPLHF. In nucleotides, the CDR3 is TGCGCCAGCAGCTTGGCGGACAGGGGAAGCTCCTATAATTCACCCCTCCACTTT.

The chain uses TRBV4-2 and TRBJ2-7; 11 nucleotides line up with TRBD2. V shed 0 bases and J 3 bases; nucleotides not matched to a gene: 1. The CDR3 length is 15 residues. Germline CDR1 and CDR2: LGHNA and YNFKEQ. The CDR3, as DNA: TGTGCCAGCAGCCAAGACCTAGCGGGGGGCTACGAGCAGTACTTC. Translated, it gives CASSQDLAGGYEQYF.

The CDR3 DNA reads as TGTGCCAGCAGCCCTAGGGGGGACCTGAACACTGAAGCTTTCTTT. It yields the protein CASSPRGDLNTEAFF. V gene TRBV6-1 combines with J gene TRBJ1-1; possible D gene TRBD1, 6 bases. The CDR3 length is 15 residues. Trimming took off 6 bases at V and 0 bases at J, with 14 bases between the two ends. Germline V lookup: CDR1 MNHNS, CDR2 SASEGT.

This clone was seen a single time. The chain combines TRBV5-5 with TRBJ2-7; D is unclear. The CDR3 has 13 residues. With 0 bases removed from V and 5 bases from J, the gap between germline ends came to 9 bases. CDR1 SGHKS and CDR2 YYEKEE come from the germline V gene (reference sequence). DNA for the CDR3: TGTGCCAGCAGCTTGGAAAGGGTGGACGAGCAGTACTTC. It is translated as CASSLERVDEQYF. Filled out from reference TRBV5-5 and TRBJ2-7, the complete variable domain reads DAGVTQSPTHLIKTRGQQVTLRCSPISGHKSVSWYQQVLGQGPQFIFQYYEKEERGRGNFPDRFSARQFPNYSSELNVNALLLGDSALYLCASSLERVDEQYFGPGTRLTVT.

V and J are TRBV7-8 and TRBJ2-7, with D possibly matching TRBD1 (6 bases). Germline V gives CDR1 SGHVS, CDR2 FQNEAQ. Deletions cut 1 base from V and 5 bases from J, with 15 bases between. This CDR3 spans 15 amino acids. The CDR3 is CASSLEHEPGDEQYF. In nucleotides, the CDR3 is TGTGCCAGCAGCTTAGAACACGAACCAGGGGACGAGCAGTACTTC.

This chain connects TRBV9 to TRBJ2-2; 9 bases are a match to TRBD2. The CDR3 runs 16 residues. Losses at the gene ends were 0 bases for V and 7 bases for J; bases not matched to a gene: 7. Germline lookup yields CDR1 SGDLS and CDR2 YYNGEE. CDR3 in DNA: TGTGCCAGCAGCGTAGGTGGCGGGAGGGCCATCGGGGAGCTGTTTTTT. Protein product: CASSVGGGRAIGELFF.

The rearrangement uses TRBV6-1 and TRBJ1-5; D may be TRBD1 (6 bases). Looked up from germline, CDR1 is MNHNS and CDR2 is SASEGT. The CDR3 loop spans 15 amino acids. Trimming took off 3 bases at V and 2 bases at J, with 11 bases between the two ends. The CDR3 nucleotides read TGTGCCAGCAGTGAGCGGGGGCAAGGCAATCAGCCCCAGCATTTT. It encodes CASSERGQGNQPQHF.

The chain is built from TRBV27 and TRBJ2-2; no firm D call. CDR1 MNHEY and CDR2 SMNVEV come from the germline V gene (reference sequence). Trimming removed 3 bases from V and 3 bases from J, with 5 bases in between. The CDR3 runs 13 residues. CDR3 sequence reads: CASSFFDTGELFF. The DNA of the CDR3 is TGTGCCAGCAGTTTCTTCGACACCGGGGAGCTGTTTTTT.

This clone was seen only a few times. The V gene is TRBV6-5, the J gene TRBJ1-5, with no clear D. This CDR3 has 13 residues. Germline values: CDR1 MNHEY, CDR2 SVGAGI. V was clipped by 7 bases and J by 1 base, with 8 bases between them. This CDR3 reads CASKAGSNQPQHF. The CDR3 DNA sequence: TGTGCCAGCAAGGCGGGCAGCAATCAGCCCCAGCATTTT.

This sequence joins TRBV7-8 and TRBJ2-3; D remains ambiguous. CDR1 SGHVS and CDR2 FQNEAQ come from the germline V gene. The CDR3 is 14 residues long. Trimming pared 5 bases from V and 3 bases from J, leaving 12 bases between. CDR3: CASSQGSQTDTQYF. DNA for the CDR3: TGTGCCAGCAGCCAAGGGTCACAGACAGATACGCAGTATTTT.

The rearrangement links TRBV5-1 to TRBJ2-5, with TRBD1 identical over 11 bases. The CDR3 has 15 amino acids. Germline CDR1 and CDR2: SGHRS and YFSETQ. Trimming at V came to 3 bases and at J to 5 bases, leaving 6 bases not matched to a gene. CDR3 DNA sequence: TGCGCCAGCAGCTGGACAGGGGGCTGGGGGGAGACCCAGTACTTC. The encoded protein is CASSWTGGWGETQYF.

The chain recombines TRBV19 with TRBJ1-2, with unresolved D. Germline assignment: CDR1 LNHDA and CDR2 SQIVND (reference sequence). Trimming shortened V by 6 bases and J by 4 bases, and 12 bases separated the two germline ends. CDR3 length equals 13 residues. CDR3 loop: CASSLRLLYGYTF. The DNA of the CDR3 is TGTGCCAGTAGCCTGCGGCTGCTCTATGGCTACACCTTC.

The rearrangement links TRBV13 to TRBJ1-2; D gene ambiguous. This CDR3 contains 13 residues. The germline gives CDR1 PRHDT, CDR2 FYEKMQ (reference sequence). The V end lost 5 bases, the J end lost 5 bases, and 12 bases lay between the germline ends. In DNA form, the CDR3 reads TGTGCCAGCAGCCCGATCGTTGGGTATGGCTACACCTTC. Translating gives CASSPIVGYGYTF.

This chain links TRBV6-4 with TRBJ1-5; D possibly corresponds to TRBD1 (5 bases). Germline CDR1 reads MRHNA; CDR2 reads SNTAGT. The CDR3 extends over 15 amino acids. V was pared by 2 bases and J by 6 bases, with 14 bases between. As DNA, the CDR3 is TGTGCCAGCAGTGACGGGCAGGGAGGTTCTCAGCCCCAGCATTTT. Translating it yields CASSDGQGGSQPQHF.

This clone was seen a few times. This chain links TRBV2 with TRBJ2-2, with D maybe TRBD1 (5 bases). The CDR3 contains 14 residues. Germline CDR1 reads SNHLY; CDR2 reads FYNNEI. V dropped 6 bases and J dropped 2 bases, with 10 bases sitting between them. The CDR3 DNA is TGTGCCAGCAGCGGAAGGGGAAACACCGGGGAGCTGTTTTTT. Its translation is CASSGRGNTGELFF.

This chain joins TRBV6-5 and TRBJ1-2; D is possibly TRBD1 (5 bases). Trimming removed 10 bases from V and 6 bases from J, with 15 bases in between. The CDR3 runs 12 residues. Germline-derived CDR1 and CDR2 are MNHEY and SVGAGI. Written as DNA, the CDR3 is TGTGCCATAAGGGGCAGGACACATGGCTACACCTTC. Translation: CAIRGRTHGYTF.

The genes are TRBV5-5 and TRBJ1-2; 7 positions agree with TRBD1. Germline values: CDR1 SGHKS, CDR2 YYEKEE (reference sequence). The V and J ends lost 3 bases and 0 bases, in that order; junction bases with no gene match: 8. The CDR3 contains 16 residues. CDR3 amino acids: CASSSRNRGSNYGYTF. The CDR3 nucleotides are TGTGCCAGCAGCTCGCGAAACAGGGGCTCTAACTATGGCTACACCTTC.

The rearrangement uses TRBV7-9 and TRBJ1-5; unclear D gene. The CDR3 extends over 13 amino acids. Germline V gene lookup returns CDR1 SEHNR and CDR2 FQNEAQ (reference sequence). Trimming removed 3 bases at V and 2 bases at J, with 5 bases between. The CDR3, as DNA: TGTGCCAGCAGCTTCGACGGCAATCAGCCCCAGCATTTT. Protein product: CASSFDGNQPQHF.

V is TRBV4-2 and J is TRBJ2-1; TRBD2 matches at 7 bases. Trimming took 1 base from V and 1 from J; bases not matched to a gene: 4. CDR3 length: 16 amino acids. CDR1 and CDR2 from the germline V gene are LGHNA and YNFKEQ. In DNA form, the CDR3 reads TGTGCCAGCAGCCAAGCTGACGGGAGGTCCTACAATGAGCAGTTCTTC. This sequence encodes CASSQADGRSYNEQFF.

J is TRBJ1-5 and V is TRBV19; tentatively, D is TRBD1 (5 bases). V was clipped by 3 bases and J by 6 bases, with 12 bases between them. CDR1 LNHDA and CDR2 SQIVND come from the germline V gene (reference sequence). The CDR3 loop spans 14 amino acids. CDR3 nucleotides: TGTGCCAGTAGTATTGGGCCAGGGATTCAGCCCCAGCATTTT. Translation: CASSIGPGIQPQHF. Together with reference TRBV19 and TRBJ1-5, the CDR3 gives the full variable domain: DGGITQSPKYLFRKEGQNVTLSCEQNLNHDAMYWYRQDPGQGLRLIYYSQIVNDFQKGDIAEGYSVSREKKESFPLTVTSAQKNPTAFYLCASSIGPGIQPQHFGDGTRLSIL.

The chain employs TRBV4-1 and TRBJ2-3; D remains ambiguous. V dropped 0 bases and J dropped 2 bases, with 6 bases sitting between them. This CDR3 is 14 amino acids long. CDR1 and CDR2 (germline): MGHRA, YSYEKL. The DNA of the CDR3 is TGCGCCAGCAGCCAAGAACGGTCCACAGATACGCAGTATTTT. Amino acids: CASSQERSTDTQYF.

This chain links TRBV2 with TRBJ2-7; the D is unclear. Between the trimmed V and J ends, which lost 3 bases and 0 bases, there was a span of 6 bases. The germline V gene has CDR1 SNHLY and CDR2 FYNNEI. The CDR3 extends over 13 amino acids. The CDR3 coding sequence is TGTGCCAGCAGTGACCGATCCTCCTACGAGCAGTACTTC. This sequence encodes CASSDRSSYEQYF.

This clone is a singleton in its sample. The genes are TRBV4-2 and TRBJ2-7; TRBD1 matches at 9 bases. Germline CDR1 reads LGHNA; CDR2 reads YNFKEQ. After removal of 5 bases from V and 6 bases from J, the junction contained 5 bases not matched to a gene. The CDR3 sequence is 13 residues long. The CDR3 is CASSTDRGGEQYF. In DNA form, the CDR3 reads TGTGCCAGCAGCACAGACAGGGGGGGCGAGCAGTACTTC.

This chain connects TRBV14 to TRBJ1-2; D gene uncertain. CDR3 size: 11 residues. Germline values: CDR1 SGHDN, CDR2 FVKESK. The V gene lost 4 bases and the J gene lost 8 bases, with 8 bases spanning the gap. In nucleotides, the CDR3 is TGTGCCAGCAGCCCCGGGGAAGGCTACACCTTC. It codes for CASSPGEGYTF. Combining the CDR3 with reference TRBV14 and TRBJ1-2 gives the whole variable domain EAGVTQFPSHSVIEKGQTVTLRCDPISGHDNLYWYRRVMGKEIKFLLHFVKESKQDESGMPNNRFLAERTGGTYSTLKVQPAELEDSGVYFCASSPGEGYTFGSGTRLTVV.

The chain has TRBV13 and TRBJ2-3; tentative D call: TRBD2 (6 bases). Germline CDR1 is PRHDT and CDR2 is FYEKMQ (reference sequence). This CDR3 is built from 15 residues. V lost 5 bases to trimming and J lost 2 bases, with 14 bases between them. Here the CDR3 DNA reads TGTGCCAGCAGCCTCCGGGACTCCTACACAGATACGCAGTATTTT. It yields the protein CASSLRDSYTDTQYF.

The chain joins TRBV19 to TRBJ2-1, with 7 bases that match TRBD2. Trimming at V came to 4 bases and at J to 0 bases, leaving 0 bases not matched to a gene. This CDR3 has 14 amino acids. CDR1 and CDR2 from the germline V gene are LNHDA and SQIVND (reference sequence). CDR3 sequence: CASSSGSSYNEQFF. CDR3 bases: TGTGCCAGTAGTAGCGGGAGCTCCTACAATGAGCAGTTCTTC.

The chain carries TRBV15 and TRBJ2-6, with D perhaps TRBD1 (5 bases). Trimming stripped 0 bases from V and 0 bases from J, with 6 bases between. CDR3 length: 16 residues. Germline loops: CDR1 LNHNV, CDR2 YYDKDF (reference sequence). The CDR3 is CATSRDGASGANVLTF. CDR3 bases: TGTGCCACCAGCAGAGATGGGGCCTCTGGGGCCAACGTCCTGACTTTC.

The chain has TRBV5-1 and TRBJ2-3, with a weak D call TRBD2 (5 bases). The germline gives CDR1 SGHRS, CDR2 YFSETQ. Trimming removed 3 bases at V and 3 bases at J, with 14 bases between. The CDR3 extends over 15 amino acids. The CDR3 DNA follows: TGCGCCAGCAGCTCATTCACACGCGGGACAGATACGCAGTATTTT. Amino acid sequence: CASSSFTRGTDTQYF. Complete variable domain (other parts from reference TRBV5-1 and TRBJ2-3): KAGVTQTPRYLIKTRGQQVTLSCSPISGHRSVSWYQQTPGQGLQFLFEYFSETQRNKGNFPGRFSGRQFSNSRSEMNVSTLELGDSALYLCASSSFTRGTDTQYFGPGTRLTVL.